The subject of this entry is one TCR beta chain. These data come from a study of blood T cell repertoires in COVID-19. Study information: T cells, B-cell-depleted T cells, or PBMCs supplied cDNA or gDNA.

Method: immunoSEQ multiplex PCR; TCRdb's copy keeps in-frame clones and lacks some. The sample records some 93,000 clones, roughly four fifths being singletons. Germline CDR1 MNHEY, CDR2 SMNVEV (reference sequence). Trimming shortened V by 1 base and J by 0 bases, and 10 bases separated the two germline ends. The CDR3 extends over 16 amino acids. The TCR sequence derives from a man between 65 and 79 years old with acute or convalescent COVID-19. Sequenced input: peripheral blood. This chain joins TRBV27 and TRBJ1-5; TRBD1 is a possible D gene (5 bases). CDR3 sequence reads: CASSLWGLNSNQPQHF. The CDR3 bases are TGTGCCAGCAGTTTATGGGGCCTAAATAGCAATCAGCCCCAGCATTTT.